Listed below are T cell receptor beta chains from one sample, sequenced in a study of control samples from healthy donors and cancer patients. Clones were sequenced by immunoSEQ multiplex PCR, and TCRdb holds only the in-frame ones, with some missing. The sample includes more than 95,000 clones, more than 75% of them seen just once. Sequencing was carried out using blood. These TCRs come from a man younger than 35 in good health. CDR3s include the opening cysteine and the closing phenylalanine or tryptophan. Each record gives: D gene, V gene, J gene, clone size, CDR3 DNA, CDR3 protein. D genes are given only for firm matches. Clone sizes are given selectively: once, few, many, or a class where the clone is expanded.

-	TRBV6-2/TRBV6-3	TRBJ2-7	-	TGTGCCAGCAGTCCCAACCCCCACCACAGGGAACCCTACGAGCAGTACTTC	CASSPNPHHREPYEQYF
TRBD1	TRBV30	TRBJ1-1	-	TGTGCCTGGAGTCGGGACAGGGTCACTGAAGCTTTCTTT	CAWSRDRVTEAFF
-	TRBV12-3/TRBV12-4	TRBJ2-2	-	TGTGCCAGCAGTTTTTTTGGGGAGCTGTTTTTT	CASSFFGELFF
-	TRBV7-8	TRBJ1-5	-	TGTGCCAGCAGCTCGGGCGTAGGGACCCAGCATTTT	CASSSGVGTQHF
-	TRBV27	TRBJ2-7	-	TGTGCCAGCAGTTTACAAAGCGTCTCCTACGAGCAGTACTTC	CASSLQSVSYEQYF
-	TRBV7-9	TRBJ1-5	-	TGTGCCAGCAGCTTACAGGATTTCCAGCCCCAGCATTTT	CASSLQDFQPQHF
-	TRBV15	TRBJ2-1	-	TGTGCCACCAGAATGGCGGGGTGGGACAATGAGCAGTTCTTC	CATRMAGWDNEQFF
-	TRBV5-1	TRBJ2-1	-	TGCGCCAGCAGCTTGTCTGAGGGAACCAATGAGCAGTTCTTC	CASSLSEGTNEQFF
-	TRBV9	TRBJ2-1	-	TGTGCCAGCAGCGTAGGAGCAGGGACGGCCTGGAATGAGCAGTTCTTC	CASSVGAGTAWNEQFF
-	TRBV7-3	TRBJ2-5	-	TGTGCCAGCCTCCGGAACAACCGAATAGGAGAGACCCAGTACTTC	CASLRNNRIGETQYF
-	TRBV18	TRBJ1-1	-	TGTGCCAGCTCACCTTCTGTTGGAGGGGCGAACACTGAAGCTTTCTTT	CASSPSVGGANTEAFF
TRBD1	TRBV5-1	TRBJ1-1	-	TGCGCCAGCAGCTTTGATCGATCAGGGGGCACTGAAGCTTTCTTT	CASSFDRSGGTEAFF
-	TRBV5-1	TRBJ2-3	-	TGCGCCAGCAGCTTGTTGGCCGGTAGCACAGATACGCAGTATTTT	CASSLLAGSTDTQYF
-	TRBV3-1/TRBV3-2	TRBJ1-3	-	TGTGCCAGCAGCCATAGCTCTGGAAACACCATATATTTT	CASSHSSGNTIYF
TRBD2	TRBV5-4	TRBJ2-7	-	TGTGCCAGCAGCCGGGGTTGGGAGGGAGAGCAGTACTTC	CASSRGWEGEQYF
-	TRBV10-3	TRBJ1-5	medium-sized	TGTGCCATCAGGCGACAGAGCAATCAGCCCCAGCATTTT	CAIRRQSNQPQHF
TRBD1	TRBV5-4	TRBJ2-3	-	TGTGCCAGCAGCTCGGGGACAGCTACCAATACGCAGTATTTT	CASSSGTATNTQYF
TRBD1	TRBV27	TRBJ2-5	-	TGTGCCAGCAGTCTGGGGGACAGGGCAGGGGAGACCCAGTACTTC	CASSLGDRAGETQYF
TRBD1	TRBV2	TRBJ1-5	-	TGTGCCAGCAGCCCTGACAGGGGGAATCAGCCCCAGCATTTT	CASSPDRGNQPQHF
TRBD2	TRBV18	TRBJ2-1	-	TGTGCCAGCTCACCACGGACTAGCGGGAGGAATGAGCAGTTCTTC	CASSPRTSGRNEQFF
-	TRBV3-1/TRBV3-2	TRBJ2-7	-	TGTGCCAGCAGGAGCGGCCGGCCCTACGAGCAGTACTTC	CASRSGRPYEQYF
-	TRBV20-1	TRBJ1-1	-	TGCAGTGCTAGTGAGGGTGGTGCTGAAGCTTTCTTT	CSASEGGAEAFF
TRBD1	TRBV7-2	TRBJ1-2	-	TGTGCCAGCAGCTCCCGACAGGGGCACTATGGCTACACCTTC	CASSSRQGHYGYTF
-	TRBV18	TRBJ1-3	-	TGTGCCAGCTCACCAGGCAGGGCTTCCTCATACATATATTTT	CASSPGRASSYIYF